The sequence of this T cell receptor beta chain was determined in a study of shared clonotypes between healthy human individuals. This CDR3 region has 14 residues. Germline CDR1 is SGHAT and CDR2 is FQNNGV. Trimming took 5 bases from V and 6 from J, leaving 14 bases between them. Clones were read by immunoSEQ multiplex PCR, and TCRdb kept only the in-frame ones, dropping some. This sample yields roughly 2.2 million clones, of which under 95% are seen a single time; around 0.38% belongs to the top ten. The sequence was collected from a man between 18 and 29 years old in good health. Some clones in this sample may be carry-over from other donors' samples. The chain carries TRBV11-2 and TRBJ1-5; TRBD1 is a possible D gene (6 bases). The sample consisted of naive CD4+ T cells from PBMCs. The sample's subset: CD45RA+ positively selected. Here the CDR3 DNA reads TGTGCCAGCAGCCCATCAGGGGATGGTCAGCCCCAGCATTTT. It translates to CASSPSGDGQPQHF.